Listed below are T cell receptor beta chains from one sample, sequenced in a study of graft-versus-host responses after intestinal transplantation. Their specific antigens are unknown. Profiled with immunoSEQ multiplex PCR; TCRdb holds only in-frame clones, not every one. The repertoire holds tens of thousands of clones, roughly 90% seen once, with 0.62% in the top ten. The sample here was unstimulated CD4+ T cells sorted from spleen or lymph node cells, taken before transplant. These receptors were obtained from a human donor who was the organ donor for an intestinal transplant. Both conserved end residues are part of each CDR3. The D gene is left open where the match is weak. Size tells how often a clone was seen (once, few, many) or the class of an expanded clone, and some rows leave it out.

>NA|TRBJ1-1|TRBV18|NA
TGTGCCAGCTCACCACCGGTCGGGACTGAAGCTTTCTTT
CASSPPVGTEAFF
>NA|TRBJ1-4|TRBV5-1|NA
TGCGCCAGCAGCCCAACCCGACAGGCAACTAATGAAAAACTGTTTTTT
CASSPTRQATNEKLFF
>NA|TRBJ2-3|TRBV2|NA
TGTGCCAGCAGTAGCGGACGAATCAGCACAGATACGCAGTATTTT
CASSSGRISTDTQYF
>TRBD1|TRBJ2-2|TRBV7-3|once
TGTGCCAGCAGCCTGGGACAGGGGGTAACCGGGGAGCTGTTTTTT
CASSLGQGVTGELFF
>NA|TRBJ1-1|TRBV18|NA
TGTGCCAGCTCACCAGGCATGAACACTGAAGCTTTCTTT
CASSPGMNTEAFF
>NA|TRBJ1-2|TRBV15|NA
TGTGCCACCAGCAGCCCAGGGAGGGCCAACTATGGCTACACCTTC
CATSSPGRANYGYTF
>TRBD2|TRBJ2-5|TRBV11-3|few
TGTGCCAGCAGCTACTCCGGGACTAGCGGGAGGCAGCAGACCCAGTACTTC
CASSYSGTSGRQQTQYF
>TRBD2|TRBJ2-3|TRBV7-9|NA
TGTGCCAGCAGCTTAGGACTAGCAGCGACAGATACGCAGTATTTT
CASSLGLAATDTQYF
>NA|TRBJ2-3|TRBV5-1|NA
TGCGCCAGCAGCTTGGATCCACAGGGTTTCAGCACAGATACGCAGTATTTT
CASSLDPQGFSTDTQYF
>NA|TRBJ1-1|TRBV25-1|NA
TGTGCCAGCAGAGGCTCTCGGAGCACTGAAGCTTTCTTT
CASRGSRSTEAFF
>NA|TRBJ2-7|TRBV4-1|NA
TGCGCCAGCAGCCAAGAGGGGGGGAGGGGGAGCTCCTACGAGCAGTACTTC
CASSQEGGRGSSYEQYF
>NA|TRBJ2-3|TRBV10-3|NA
TGTGCCATCAGTGAGTCGGCCGCAACAGATACGCAGTATTTT
CAISESAATDTQYF
>NA|TRBJ2-2|TRBV9|NA
TGTGCCAGCAGCGTAGGCAGGGCCGGGGAGCTGTTTTTT
CASSVGRAGELFF
>TRBD1|TRBJ1-2|TRBV7-2|once
TGTGCCAGCAGCTCAACAGGGGGGGTATTCGGCTACACCTTC
CASSSTGGVFGYTF
>TRBD1|TRBJ2-4|TRBV6-1|NA
TGTGCCAGCAGTGAAGCCCTAGACAGGGGAAGGAACATTCAGTACTTC
CASSEALDRGRNIQYF